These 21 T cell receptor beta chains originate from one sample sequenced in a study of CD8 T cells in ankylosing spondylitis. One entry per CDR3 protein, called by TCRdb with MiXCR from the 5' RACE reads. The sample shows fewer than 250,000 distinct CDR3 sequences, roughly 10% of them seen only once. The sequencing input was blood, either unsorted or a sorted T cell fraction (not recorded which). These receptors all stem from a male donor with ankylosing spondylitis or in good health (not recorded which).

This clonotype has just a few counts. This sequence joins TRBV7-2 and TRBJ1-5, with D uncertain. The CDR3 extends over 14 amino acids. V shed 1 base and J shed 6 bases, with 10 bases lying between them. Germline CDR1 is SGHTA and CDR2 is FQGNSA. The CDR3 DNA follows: TGTGCCAGCAGCTTAGGGAACCAAATTCAGCCCCAGCATTTT. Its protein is CASSLGNQIQPQHF. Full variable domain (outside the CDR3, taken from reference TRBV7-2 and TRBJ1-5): GAGVSQSPSNKVTEKGKDVELRCDPISGHTALYWYRQSLGQGLEFLIYFQGNSAPDKSGLPSDRFSAERTGGSVSTLTIQRTQQEDSAVYLCASSLGNQIQPQHFGDGTRLSIL.

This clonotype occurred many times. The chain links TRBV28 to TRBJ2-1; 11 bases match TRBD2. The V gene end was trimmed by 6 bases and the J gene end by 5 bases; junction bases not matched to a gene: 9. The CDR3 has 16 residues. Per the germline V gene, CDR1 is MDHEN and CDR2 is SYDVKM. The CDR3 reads CASSPRLAGYHNEQFF. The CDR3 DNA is TGTGCCAGCAGCCCACGACTAGCGGGGTACCACAATGAGCAGTTCTTC.

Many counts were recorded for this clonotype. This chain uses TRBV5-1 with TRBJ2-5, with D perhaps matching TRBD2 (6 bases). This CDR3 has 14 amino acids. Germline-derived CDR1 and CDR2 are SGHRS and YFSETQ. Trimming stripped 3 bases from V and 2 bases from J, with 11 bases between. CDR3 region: CASSWWTTQETQYF. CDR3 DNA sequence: TGCGCCAGCAGCTGGTGGACTACACAAGAGACCCAGTACTTC.

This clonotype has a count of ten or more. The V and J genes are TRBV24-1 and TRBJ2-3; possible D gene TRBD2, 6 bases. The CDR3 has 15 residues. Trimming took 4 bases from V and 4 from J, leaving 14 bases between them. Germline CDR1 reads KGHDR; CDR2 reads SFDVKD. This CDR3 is CATSEGRGWSDTQYF. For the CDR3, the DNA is TGTGCCACCAGTGAAGGCCGGGGGTGGTCAGATACGCAGTATTTT.

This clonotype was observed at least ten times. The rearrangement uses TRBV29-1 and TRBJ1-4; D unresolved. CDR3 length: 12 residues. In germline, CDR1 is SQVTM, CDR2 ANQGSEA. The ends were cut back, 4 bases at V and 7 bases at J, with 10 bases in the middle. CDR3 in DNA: TGCAGCGTTGGGGCGATGGGTGAAAAACTGTTTTTT. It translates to CSVGAMGEKLFF.

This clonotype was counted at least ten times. CDR3 protein: CSASHQGNTGELFF. Here the CDR3 DNA reads TGCAGTGCTAGTCACCAGGGGAACACCGGGGAGCTGTTTTTT. The rearrangement joins TRBV20-1 to TRBJ2-2; D is possibly TRBD1 (5 bases). Germline CDR1 reads DFQATT; CDR2 reads SNEGSKA (reference sequence). The V end lost 3 bases, the J end lost 1 base, and 9 bases lay between the germline ends. This CDR3 has 14 residues.

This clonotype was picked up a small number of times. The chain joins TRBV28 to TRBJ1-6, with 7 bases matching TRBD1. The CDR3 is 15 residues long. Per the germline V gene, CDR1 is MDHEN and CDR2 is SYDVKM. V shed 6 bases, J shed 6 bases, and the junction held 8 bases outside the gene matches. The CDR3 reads CASSSGGDGNSPLHF. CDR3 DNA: TGTGCCAGCAGCTCAGGGGGGGACGGTAATTCACCCCTCCACTTT.

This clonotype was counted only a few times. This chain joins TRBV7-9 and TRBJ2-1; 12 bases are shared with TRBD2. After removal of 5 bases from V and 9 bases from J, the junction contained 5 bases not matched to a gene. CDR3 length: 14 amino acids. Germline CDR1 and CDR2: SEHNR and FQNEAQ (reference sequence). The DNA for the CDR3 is TGTGCCAGCAGCGAGACTAGCGGGGGTGGTGAGCAGTTCTTC. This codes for CASSETSGGGEQFF.

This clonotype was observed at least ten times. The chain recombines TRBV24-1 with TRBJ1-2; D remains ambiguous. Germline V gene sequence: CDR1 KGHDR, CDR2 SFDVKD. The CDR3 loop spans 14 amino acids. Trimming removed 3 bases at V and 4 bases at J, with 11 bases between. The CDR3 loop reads CATSDSRDFYGYTF. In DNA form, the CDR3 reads TGTGCCACCAGTGATAGTCGGGATTTCTATGGCTACACCTTC.

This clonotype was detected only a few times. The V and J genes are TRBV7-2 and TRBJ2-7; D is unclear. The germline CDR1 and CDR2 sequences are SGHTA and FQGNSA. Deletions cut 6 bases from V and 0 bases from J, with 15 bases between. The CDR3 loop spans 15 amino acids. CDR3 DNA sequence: TGTGCCAGCAGGCCAATGGGTGGCCTCTCCTACGAGCAGTACTTC. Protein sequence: CASRPMGGLSYEQYF.

The DNA for the CDR3 is TGCGCCAGCCGCCAGGAGGGCGGTGGGGGCACAGATACGCAGTATTTT. It translates to CASRQEGGGGTDTQYF. The chain recombines TRBV5-1 with TRBJ2-3, with a weak D call TRBD2 (6 bases). Trimming left V 7 bases short and J 1 base short, with 19 bases between. The germline CDR1 and CDR2 sequences are SGHRS and YFSETQ. This CDR3 is built from 16 residues. The variable domain in full, completed from reference TRBV5-1 and TRBJ2-3, reads KAGVTQTPRYLIKTRGQQVTLSCSPISGHRSVSWYQQTPGQGLQFLFEYFSETQRNKGNFPGRFSGRQFSNSRSEMNVSTLELGDSALYLCASRQEGGGGTDTQYFGPGTRLTVL.

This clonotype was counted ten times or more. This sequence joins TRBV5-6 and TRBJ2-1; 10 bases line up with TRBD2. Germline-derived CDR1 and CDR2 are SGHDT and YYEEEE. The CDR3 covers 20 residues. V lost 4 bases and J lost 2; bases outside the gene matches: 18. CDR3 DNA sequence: TGTGCCAGCAGCCGGACGACTAGCGGGCTCCAAAAAATCGCCTACAATGAGCAGTTCTTC. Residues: CASSRTTSGLQKIAYNEQFF.

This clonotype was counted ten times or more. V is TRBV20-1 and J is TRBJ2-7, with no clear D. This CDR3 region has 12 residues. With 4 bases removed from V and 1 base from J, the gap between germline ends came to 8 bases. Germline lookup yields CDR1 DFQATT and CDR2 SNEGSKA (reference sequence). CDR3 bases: TGCAGTGCTACCAGGACGTCCTACGAGCAGTACTTC. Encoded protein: CSATRTSYEQYF.

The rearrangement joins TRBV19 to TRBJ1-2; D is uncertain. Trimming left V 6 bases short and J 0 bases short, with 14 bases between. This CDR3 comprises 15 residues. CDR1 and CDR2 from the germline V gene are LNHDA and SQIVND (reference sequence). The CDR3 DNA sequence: TGTGCCAGTAGGTCCCGGGCAGAAGCTAACTATGGCTACACCTTC. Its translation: CASRSRAEANYGYTF.

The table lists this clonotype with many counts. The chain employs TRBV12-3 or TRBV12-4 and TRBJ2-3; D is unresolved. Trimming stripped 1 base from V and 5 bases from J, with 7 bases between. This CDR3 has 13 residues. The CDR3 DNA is TGTGCCAGCAGTTTAGGTCGTGGAGATACGCAGTATTTT. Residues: CASSLGRGDTQYF.

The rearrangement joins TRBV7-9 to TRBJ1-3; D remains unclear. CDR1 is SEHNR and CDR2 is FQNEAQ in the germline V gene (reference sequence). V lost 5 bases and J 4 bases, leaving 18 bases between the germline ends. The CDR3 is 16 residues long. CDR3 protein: CASSLLGGKNGNTIYF. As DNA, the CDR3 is TGTGCCAGCAGCCTCCTCGGAGGGAAGAACGGAAACACCATATATTTT.

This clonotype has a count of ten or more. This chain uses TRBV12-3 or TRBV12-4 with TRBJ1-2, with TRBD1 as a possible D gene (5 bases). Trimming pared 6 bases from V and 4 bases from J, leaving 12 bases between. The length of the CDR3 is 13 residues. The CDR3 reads CASRQRDSYGYTF. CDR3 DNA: TGTGCCAGCAGGCAAAGAGACAGCTATGGCTACACCTTC.

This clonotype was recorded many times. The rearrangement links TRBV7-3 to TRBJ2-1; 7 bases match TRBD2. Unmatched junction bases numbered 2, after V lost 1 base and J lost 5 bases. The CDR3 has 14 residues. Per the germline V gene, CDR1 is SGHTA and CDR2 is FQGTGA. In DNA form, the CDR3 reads TGTGCCAGCAGCTTAATCGGGGGGAACAATGAGCAGTTCTTC. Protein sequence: CASSLIGGNNEQFF.

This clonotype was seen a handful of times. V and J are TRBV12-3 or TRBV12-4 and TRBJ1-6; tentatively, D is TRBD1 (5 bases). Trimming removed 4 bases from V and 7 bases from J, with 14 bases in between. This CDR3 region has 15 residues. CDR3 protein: CASSSYGQKNSPLHF. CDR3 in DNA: TGTGCCAGCAGTTCATATGGACAAAAAAATTCACCCCTCCACTTT.

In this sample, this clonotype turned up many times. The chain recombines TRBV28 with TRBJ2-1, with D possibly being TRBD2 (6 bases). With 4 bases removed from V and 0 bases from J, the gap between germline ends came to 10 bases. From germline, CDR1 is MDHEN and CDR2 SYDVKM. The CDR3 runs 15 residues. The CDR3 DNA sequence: TGTGCCAGCAGTTGGGGGGTGAGCTCCTACAATGAGCAGTTCTTC. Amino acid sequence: CASSWGVSSYNEQFF.

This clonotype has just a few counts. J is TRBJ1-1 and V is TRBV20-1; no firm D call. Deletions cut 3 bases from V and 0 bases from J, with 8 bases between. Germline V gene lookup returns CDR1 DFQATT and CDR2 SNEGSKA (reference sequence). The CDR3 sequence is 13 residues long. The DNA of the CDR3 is TGCAGTGCTAGGGTCAGTTTGAACACTGAAGCTTTCTTT. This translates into CSARVSLNTEAFF.